Listed below are T cell receptor beta chains from one sample, sequenced in a study of OX40 agonist ivuxolimab in advanced cancers. Libraries were prepared by immunoSEQ multiplex PCR; TCRdb keeps only in-frame clonotypes and omits some of them. Counted here are 50,000 to 65,000 clones, roughly 90% occurring once; the ten biggest clones make up about 5.5%. The specimen was CD4+ or CD8+ T cells sorted from blood, collected in a trial of the OX40 agonist ivuxolimab. The receptors derive from an adult with an advanced solid tumor such as melanoma, head and neck, liver or kidney cancer. Both conserved end residues are part of each CDR3. A D gene is named only where the DNA matches it firmly. Some rows have no size entry. The others give once, few or many, or a class for an expanded clone.

cdr3_aa: CASSPRTGTQYF
cdr3_nt: TGTGCCAGCAGCCCCCGGACAGGGACGCAGTATTTT
d_call: TRBD1
clone_size: -
v_call: TRBV4-2
j_call: TRBJ2-3

cdr3_aa: CSALKNNEQFF
cdr3_nt: TGCAGTGCCCTCAAAAACAATGAGCAGTTCTTC
d_call: -
clone_size: -
v_call: TRBV20-1
j_call: TRBJ2-1

cdr3_aa: CASSQDTPAAGNTDTQYF
cdr3_nt: TGCGCCAGCAGCCAAGATACTCCGGCAGCGGGGAACACAGATACGCAGTATTTT
d_call: TRBD2
clone_size: -
v_call: TRBV4-1
j_call: TRBJ2-3

cdr3_aa: CASSLVGTSGGAPQETQYF
cdr3_nt: TGTGCCAGCAGCTTGGTTGGGACTAGCGGGGGGGCACCCCAAGAGACCCAGTACTTC
d_call: TRBD2
clone_size: -
v_call: TRBV5-5
j_call: TRBJ2-5

cdr3_aa: CASSLGGNEKLFF
cdr3_nt: TGTGCCAGCAGTTTGGGGGGAAATGAAAAACTGTTTTTT
d_call: -
clone_size: -
v_call: TRBV28
j_call: TRBJ1-4

cdr3_aa: CSASGTTEAFF
cdr3_nt: TGCAGTGCGAGCGGTACCACTGAAGCTTTCTTT
d_call: -
clone_size: few
v_call: TRBV20-1
j_call: TRBJ1-1

cdr3_aa: CASSSTGPDTQYF
cdr3_nt: TGTGCCAGCAGTTCTACAGGGCCAGATACGCAGTATTTT
d_call: -
clone_size: -
v_call: TRBV6-1
j_call: TRBJ2-3

cdr3_aa: CASSTFNRDFETQYF
cdr3_nt: TGTGCCAGCAGTACCTTCAACCGGGACTTCGAGACCCAGTACTTC
d_call: -
clone_size: -
v_call: TRBV6-1
j_call: TRBJ2-5

cdr3_aa: CSVEGDTDTQYF
cdr3_nt: TGCAGCGTTGAAGGGGACACAGATACGCAGTATTTT
d_call: -
clone_size: -
v_call: TRBV29-1
j_call: TRBJ2-3

cdr3_aa: CASGMYRDRVPFF
cdr3_nt: TGTGCCAGCGGTATGTACAGGGACAGGGTACCGTTCTTC
d_call: TRBD1
clone_size: -
v_call: TRBV28
j_call: TRBJ2-1

cdr3_aa: CASSQDAGANVLTF
cdr3_nt: TGTGCCAGCAGCCAAGATGCTGGGGCCAACGTCCTGACTTTC
d_call: -
clone_size: once
v_call: TRBV14
j_call: TRBJ2-6

cdr3_aa: CASGSSGRAGEQYF
cdr3_nt: TGTGCCAGCGGTTCTAGCGGGAGGGCTGGGGAGCAGTACTTC
d_call: TRBD2
clone_size: -
v_call: TRBV6-1
j_call: TRBJ2-7

cdr3_aa: CASSTQLAGEGNEQFF
cdr3_nt: TGTGCCAGCAGTACACAACTAGCGGGAGAGGGAAATGAGCAGTTCTTC
d_call: TRBD2
clone_size: few
v_call: TRBV9
j_call: TRBJ2-1

cdr3_aa: CASSHPGQGALRPEAFF
cdr3_nt: TGCGCCAGCAGCCACCCCGGACAGGGTGCCCTTAGGCCTGAAGCTTTCTTT
d_call: TRBD1
clone_size: -
v_call: TRBV5-1
j_call: TRBJ1-1

cdr3_aa: CASSEQVNEQFF
cdr3_nt: TGTGCCAGCAGTGAACAGGTAAATGAGCAGTTCTTC
d_call: -
clone_size: -
v_call: TRBV28
j_call: TRBJ2-1

cdr3_aa: CAISDEQGATEAFF
cdr3_nt: TGTGCCATCAGTGACGAACAGGGGGCCACTGAAGCTTTCTTT
d_call: TRBD1
clone_size: -
v_call: TRBV10-3
j_call: TRBJ1-1

cdr3_aa: CASSPPAGSLNEQFF
cdr3_nt: TGTGCCAGCTCACCACCGGCGGGATCCCTCAATGAGCAGTTCTTC
d_call: -
clone_size: -
v_call: TRBV18
j_call: TRBJ2-1

cdr3_aa: CASSVGGAAETQYF
cdr3_nt: TGTGCCAGCAGCGTGGGAGGGGCGGCGGAGACCCAGTACTTC
d_call: TRBD2
clone_size: -
v_call: TRBV9
j_call: TRBJ2-5

cdr3_aa: CASSPPGVYGYTF
cdr3_nt: TGTGCCAGCAGCCCACCCGGGGTCTATGGCTACACCTTC
d_call: -
clone_size: -
v_call: TRBV7-2
j_call: TRBJ1-2

cdr3_aa: CASSAAYGYTF
cdr3_nt: TGTGCCAGCAGTGCAGCCTATGGCTACACCTTC
d_call: -
clone_size: few
v_call: TRBV28
j_call: TRBJ1-2

cdr3_aa: CASSLNSAANSPLHF
cdr3_nt: TGCGCCAGCAGCTTAAACTCAGCAGCTAATTCACCCCTCCACTTT
d_call: -
clone_size: -
v_call: TRBV5-1
j_call: TRBJ1-6

cdr3_aa: CASSEARVGTGELFF
cdr3_nt: TGTGCCAGCAGTGAAGCCAGGGTCGGCACCGGGGAGCTGTTTTTT
d_call: -
clone_size: -
v_call: TRBV6-1
j_call: TRBJ2-2